A selection of T cell receptor beta chains follows, all from one sample in a study of human T cells and chemical hapten exposure. TCRdb ran MiXCR on the RACE reads and lists one entry per CDR3 protein. The repertoire holds hundreds of thousands of distinct CDR3 sequences, nearly 6.5% seen once, with around 5.8% in the top ten. Here the sequenced sample was whole blood, taken in connection with sensitization to the hapten diphenylcyclopropenone (DPC). The origin of the receptors is a woman aged 18-35 years with alopecia areata. Some clones in this sample may be carry-over from other donors' samples. The CDR3 runs from the conserved cysteine through the conserved F or W. The order of the fields is CDR3 protein, CDR3 DNA, CDR3 length, D gene, J gene, V gene, clone size. The D gene is left open where the match is weak. Expanded clones get a size class; other rows say once, few or many, or leave the size out.

CDR3 protein: CASSLVDRGNEKLFF
CDR3 DNA: TGCGCCAGCAGCTTGGTAGACAGGGGTAATGAAAAACTGTTTTTT
CDR3 length: 15
D gene: TRBD1
J gene: TRBJ1-4
V gene: TRBV5-1
clone size: few

CDR3 protein: CASSLAQGTAYEQYF
CDR3 DNA: TGTGCCAGCAGCTTAGCGCAGGGGACAGCCTACGAGCAGTACTTC
CDR3 length: 15
D gene: TRBD1
J gene: TRBJ2-7
V gene: TRBV7-9
clone size: few

CDR3 protein: CAISEANSPLHF
CDR3 DNA: TGTGCCATCAGTGAGGCGAATTCACCCCTCCACTTT
CDR3 length: 12
D gene: NA
J gene: TRBJ1-6
V gene: TRBV10-3
clone size: NA

CDR3 protein: CASSPRGRPQHF
CDR3 DNA: TGTGCCAGCAGCCCTCGAGGGCGGCCCCAGCATTTT
CDR3 length: 12
D gene: NA
J gene: TRBJ1-5
V gene: TRBV6-2/TRBV6-3
clone size: many

CDR3 protein: CASRSASGYYEQYF
CDR3 DNA: TGTGCCAGCAGGTCGGCTAGCGGTTATTACGAGCAGTACTTC
CDR3 length: 14
D gene: TRBD2
J gene: TRBJ2-7
V gene: TRBV2
clone size: NA

CDR3 protein: CATSDQRDTGELFF
CDR3 DNA: TGTGCCACCAGTGATCAAAGGGACACCGGGGAGCTGTTTTTT
CDR3 length: 14
D gene: NA
J gene: TRBJ2-2
V gene: TRBV24-1
clone size: many

CDR3 protein: CASTQGVANYEQYF
CDR3 DNA: TGTGCCAGCACCCAGGGGGTGGCGAACTACGAGCAGTACTTC
CDR3 length: 14
D gene: TRBD1
J gene: TRBJ2-7
V gene: TRBV12-3/TRBV12-4
clone size: many

CDR3 protein: CASSLGRSNTDTQYF
CDR3 DNA: TGCGCCAGCAGCTTGGGGAGGAGTAACACAGATACGCAGTATTTT
CDR3 length: 15
D gene: NA
J gene: TRBJ2-3
V gene: TRBV5-1
clone size: many

CDR3 protein: CSARDRGATNEKLFF
CDR3 DNA: TGCAGTGCTAGAGATCGGGGTGCAACTAATGAAAAACTGTTTTTT
CDR3 length: 15
D gene: NA
J gene: TRBJ1-4
V gene: TRBV20-1
clone size: many

CDR3 protein: CASSYSAGGSETQYF
CDR3 DNA: TGTGCCAGCAGTTACTCGGCGGGGGGGTCCGAGACCCAGTACTTC
CDR3 length: 15
D gene: TRBD2
J gene: TRBJ2-5
V gene: TRBV6-2/TRBV6-3
clone size: few

CDR3 protein: CSAAGQGDLNTEAFF
CDR3 DNA: TGCAGCGCTGCGGGACAGGGGGATCTAAACACTGAAGCTTTCTTT
CDR3 length: 15
D gene: TRBD1
J gene: TRBJ1-1
V gene: TRBV29-1
clone size: many

CDR3 protein: CASSQEDGEGGGGYTF
CDR3 DNA: TGCGCCAGCAGCCAAGAGGACGGCGAGGGCGGGGGAGGCTACACCTTC
CDR3 length: 16
D gene: NA
J gene: TRBJ1-2
V gene: TRBV4-3
clone size: many

CDR3 protein: CAISDNQGAALDFF
CDR3 DNA: TGTGCCATCAGTGACAACCAAGGGGCAGCCTTGGATTTCTTT
CDR3 length: 14
D gene: NA
J gene: TRBJ1-1
V gene: TRBV10-3
clone size: NA

CDR3 protein: CASSSTGTSVLQETQYF
CDR3 DNA: TGTGCCAGCAGCTCAACCGGGACTAGCGTGTTACAAGAGACCCAGTACTTC
CDR3 length: 17
D gene: TRBD2
J gene: TRBJ2-5
V gene: TRBV5-4
clone size: NA

CDR3 protein: CASSITGGANTGELFF
CDR3 DNA: TGTGCCAGCAGTATAACAGGGGGCGCGAACACCGGGGAGCTGTTTTTT
CDR3 length: 16
D gene: TRBD1
J gene: TRBJ2-2
V gene: TRBV28
clone size: NA

CDR3 protein: CASSAPTGNEGTNEKLFF
CDR3 DNA: TGTGCCAGCAGCGCACCGACAGGGAACGAGGGTACTAATGAAAAACTGTTTTTT
CDR3 length: 18
D gene: TRBD1
J gene: TRBJ1-4
V gene: TRBV9
clone size: many

CDR3 protein: CAISETGPGGTGELFF
CDR3 DNA: TGTGCCATCAGCGAGACAGGGCCGGGCGGCACCGGGGAGCTGTTTTTT
CDR3 length: 16
D gene: TRBD1
J gene: TRBJ2-2
V gene: TRBV10-3
clone size: many